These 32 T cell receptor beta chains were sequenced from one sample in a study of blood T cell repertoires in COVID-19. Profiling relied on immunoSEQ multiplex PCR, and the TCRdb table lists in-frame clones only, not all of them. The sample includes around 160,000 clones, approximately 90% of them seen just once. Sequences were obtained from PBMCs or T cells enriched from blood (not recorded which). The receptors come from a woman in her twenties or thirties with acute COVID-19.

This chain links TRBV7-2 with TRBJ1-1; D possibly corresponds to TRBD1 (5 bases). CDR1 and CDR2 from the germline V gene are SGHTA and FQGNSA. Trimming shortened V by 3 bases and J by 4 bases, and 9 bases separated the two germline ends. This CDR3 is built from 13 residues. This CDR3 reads CASSFGGSTEAFF. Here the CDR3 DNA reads TGTGCCAGCAGCTTTGGGGGGTCCACTGAAGCTTTCTTT.

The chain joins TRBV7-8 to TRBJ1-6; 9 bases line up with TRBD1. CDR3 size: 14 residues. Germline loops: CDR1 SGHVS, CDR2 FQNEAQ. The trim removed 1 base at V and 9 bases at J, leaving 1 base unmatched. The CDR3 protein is CASSLGTGVSPLHF. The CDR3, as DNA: TGTGCCAGCAGCTTAGGGACAGGGGTTTCACCCCTCCACTTT.

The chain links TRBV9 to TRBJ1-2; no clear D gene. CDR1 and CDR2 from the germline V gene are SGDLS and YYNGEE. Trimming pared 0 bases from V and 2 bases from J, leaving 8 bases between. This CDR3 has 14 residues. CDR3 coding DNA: TGTGCCAGCAGCGTAGGACACAGCAACTATGGCTACACCTTC. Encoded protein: CASSVGHSNYGYTF.

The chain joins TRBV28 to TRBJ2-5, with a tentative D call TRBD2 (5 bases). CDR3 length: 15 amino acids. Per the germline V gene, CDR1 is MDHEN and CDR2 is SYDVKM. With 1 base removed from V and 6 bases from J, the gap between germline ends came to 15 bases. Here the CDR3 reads CASSLLRGLGQTQYF. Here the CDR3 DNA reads TGTGCCAGCAGTTTATTACGGGGTTTAGGGCAGACCCAGTACTTC.

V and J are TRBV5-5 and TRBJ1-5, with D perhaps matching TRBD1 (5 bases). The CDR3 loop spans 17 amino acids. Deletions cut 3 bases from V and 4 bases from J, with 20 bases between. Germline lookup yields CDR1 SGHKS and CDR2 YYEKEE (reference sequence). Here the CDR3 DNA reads TGTGCCAGCAGCTACGGCGAAGGCAGGGCGGGAAATCAGCCCCAGCATTTT. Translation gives CASSYGEGRAGNQPQHF.

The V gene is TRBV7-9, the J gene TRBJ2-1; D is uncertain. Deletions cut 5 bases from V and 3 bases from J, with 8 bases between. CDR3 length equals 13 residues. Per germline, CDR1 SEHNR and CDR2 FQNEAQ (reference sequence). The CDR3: CASSRDNYNEQFF. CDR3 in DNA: TGTGCCAGCAGCCGTGACAACTACAATGAGCAGTTCTTC.

CDR3 nucleotide sequence: TGTGCCACCAAGGGACAGGGGTTGGAGACCCAGTACTTC. It translates to CATKGQGLETQYF. The chain couples TRBV24-1 to TRBJ2-5, with 10 bases that match TRBD1. This CDR3 has 13 amino acids. Germline trimming cut 8 bases from V and 5 bases from J; bases unmatched to any gene: 4. Germline CDR1 reads KGHDR; CDR2 reads SFDVKD.

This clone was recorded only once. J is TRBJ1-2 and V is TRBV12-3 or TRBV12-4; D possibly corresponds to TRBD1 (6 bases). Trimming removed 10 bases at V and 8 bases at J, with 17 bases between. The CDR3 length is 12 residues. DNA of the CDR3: TGTGCCACCTTTTCGACAGGTTTAGGCTACACCTTC. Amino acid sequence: CATFSTGLGYTF.

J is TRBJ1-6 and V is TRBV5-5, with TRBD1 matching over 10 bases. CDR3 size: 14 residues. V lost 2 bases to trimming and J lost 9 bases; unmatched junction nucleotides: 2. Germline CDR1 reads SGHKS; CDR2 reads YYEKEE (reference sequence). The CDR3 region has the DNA TGTGCCAGCAGCTTCGGACAGGGGGGTTCACCCCTCCACTTT. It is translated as CASSFGQGGSPLHF.

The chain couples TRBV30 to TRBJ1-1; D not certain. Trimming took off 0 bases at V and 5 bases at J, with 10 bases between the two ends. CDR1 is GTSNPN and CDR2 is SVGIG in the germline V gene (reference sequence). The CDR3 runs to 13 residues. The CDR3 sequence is CAWSVAGGTEAFF. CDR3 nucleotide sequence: TGTGCCTGGAGTGTGGCAGGAGGTACTGAAGCTTTCTTT.

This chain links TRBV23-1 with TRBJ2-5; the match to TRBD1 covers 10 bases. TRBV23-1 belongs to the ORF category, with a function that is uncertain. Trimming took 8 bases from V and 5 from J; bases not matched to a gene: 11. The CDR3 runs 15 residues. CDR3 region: CASSLGDRGHETQYF. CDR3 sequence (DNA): TGCGCCAGCTCCCTGGGGGACAGGGGCCATGAGACCCAGTACTTC.

This chain's CDR3 is CASSSTSHLGDTQYF. CDR3 nucleotides: TGTGCCAGTAGTTCTACTAGCCACTTAGGGGATACGCAGTATTTT. The chain recombines TRBV19 with TRBJ2-3; maybe TRBD2 (6 bases). The CDR3 sequence is 15 residues long. The V gene's germline CDR1 is LNHDA and CDR2 SQIVND (reference sequence). Trimming removed 5 bases at V and 6 bases at J, with 18 bases between.

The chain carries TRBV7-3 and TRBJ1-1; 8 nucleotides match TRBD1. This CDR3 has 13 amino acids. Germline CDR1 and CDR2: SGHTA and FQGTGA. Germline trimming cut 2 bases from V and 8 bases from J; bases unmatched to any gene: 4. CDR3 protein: CASSLSGQGEAFF. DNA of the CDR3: TGTGCCAGCAGCTTATCCGGACAGGGAGAAGCTTTCTTT.

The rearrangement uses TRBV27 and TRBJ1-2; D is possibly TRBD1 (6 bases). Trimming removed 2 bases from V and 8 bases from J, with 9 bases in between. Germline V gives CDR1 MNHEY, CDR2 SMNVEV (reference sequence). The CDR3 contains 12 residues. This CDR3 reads CASSLTGTGYTF. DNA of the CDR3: TGTGCCAGCAGTTTAACAGGGACGGGCTACACCTTC.

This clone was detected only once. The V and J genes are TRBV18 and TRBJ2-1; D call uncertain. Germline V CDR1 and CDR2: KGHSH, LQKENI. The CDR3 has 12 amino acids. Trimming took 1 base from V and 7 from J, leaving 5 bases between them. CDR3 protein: CASSPQLNEQFF. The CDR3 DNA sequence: TGTGCCAGCTCACCACAACTGAATGAGCAGTTCTTC.

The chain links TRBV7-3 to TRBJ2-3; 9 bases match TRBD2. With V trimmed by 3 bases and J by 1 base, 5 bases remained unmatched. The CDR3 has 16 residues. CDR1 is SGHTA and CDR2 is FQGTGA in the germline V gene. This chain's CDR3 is CASSLRAGGGTDTQYF. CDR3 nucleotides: TGTGCCAGCAGCTTGAGGGCGGGAGGGGGCACAGATACGCAGTATTTT.

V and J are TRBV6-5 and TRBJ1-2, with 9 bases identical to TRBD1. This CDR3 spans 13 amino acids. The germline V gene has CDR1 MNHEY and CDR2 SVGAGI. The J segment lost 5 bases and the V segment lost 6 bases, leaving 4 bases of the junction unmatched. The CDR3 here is CASRSGTGYGYTF. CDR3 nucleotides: TGTGCCAGCAGATCCGGGACAGGGTATGGCTACACCTTC.

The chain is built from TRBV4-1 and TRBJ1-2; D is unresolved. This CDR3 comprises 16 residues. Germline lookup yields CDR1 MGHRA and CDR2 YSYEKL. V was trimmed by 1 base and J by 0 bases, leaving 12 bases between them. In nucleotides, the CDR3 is TGCGCCAGCAGCCAAGGTCTCCCACCTACTAACTATGGCTACACCTTC. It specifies CASSQGLPPTNYGYTF.

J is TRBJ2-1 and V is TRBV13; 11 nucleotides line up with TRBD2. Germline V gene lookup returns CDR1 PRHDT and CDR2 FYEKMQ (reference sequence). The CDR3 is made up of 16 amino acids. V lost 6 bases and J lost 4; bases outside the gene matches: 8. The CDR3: CASSFSGTSGYNEQFF. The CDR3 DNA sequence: TGTGCCAGCAGTTTCTCCGGGACTAGCGGATACAATGAGCAGTTCTTC.

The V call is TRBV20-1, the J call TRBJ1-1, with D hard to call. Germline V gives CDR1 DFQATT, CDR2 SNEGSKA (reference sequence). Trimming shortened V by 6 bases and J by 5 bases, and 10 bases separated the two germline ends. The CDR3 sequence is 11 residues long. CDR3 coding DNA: TGCAGTGCCAGCCCGGAGACTGAAGCTTTCTTT. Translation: CSASPETEAFF.

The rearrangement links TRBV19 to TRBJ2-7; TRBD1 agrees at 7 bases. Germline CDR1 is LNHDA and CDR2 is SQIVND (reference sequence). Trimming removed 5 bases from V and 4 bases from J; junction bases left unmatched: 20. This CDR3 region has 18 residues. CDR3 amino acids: CASSGDRAGAGRSYEQYF. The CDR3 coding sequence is TGTGCCAGTAGTGGTGACAGGGCCGGGGCCGGGCGGTCATACGAGCAGTACTTC. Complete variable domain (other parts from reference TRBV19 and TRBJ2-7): DGGITQSPKYLFRKEGQNVTLSCEQNLNHDAMYWYRQDPGQGLRLIYYSQIVNDFQKGDIAEGYSVSREKKESFPLTVTSAQKNPTAFYLCASSGDRAGAGRSYEQYFGPGTRLTVT.

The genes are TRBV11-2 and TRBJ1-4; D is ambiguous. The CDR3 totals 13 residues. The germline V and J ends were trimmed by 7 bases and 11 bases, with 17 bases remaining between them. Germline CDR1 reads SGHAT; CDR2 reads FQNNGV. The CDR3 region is CASTASHSGKLFF. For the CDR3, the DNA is TGTGCCAGCACCGCAAGCCATTCGGGGAAACTGTTTTTT. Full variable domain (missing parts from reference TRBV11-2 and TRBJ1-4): EAGVAQSPRYKIIEKRQSVAFWCNPISGHATLYWYQQILGQGPKLLIQFQNNGVVDDSQLPKDRFSAERLKGVDSTLKIQPAKLEDSAVYLCASTASHSGKLFFGSGTQLSVL.

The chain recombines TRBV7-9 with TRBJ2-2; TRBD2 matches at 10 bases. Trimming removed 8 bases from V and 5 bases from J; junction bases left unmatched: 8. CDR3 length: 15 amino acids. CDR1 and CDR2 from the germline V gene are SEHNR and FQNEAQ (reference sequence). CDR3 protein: CASSHQLAGTGELFF. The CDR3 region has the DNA TGTGCCAGCTCCCATCAACTAGCGGGGACCGGGGAGCTGTTTTTT.

CDR3 in DNA: TGTGCCAGCAGTTACACTTCCGGAGATCAGCCCCAGCATTTT. Translating gives CASSYTSGDQPQHF. The rearrangement joins TRBV6-5 to TRBJ1-5; D is uncertain. This CDR3 comprises 14 residues. V was pared by 2 bases and J by 5 bases, with 10 bases between. Looked up from germline, CDR1 is MNHEY and CDR2 is SVGAGI.

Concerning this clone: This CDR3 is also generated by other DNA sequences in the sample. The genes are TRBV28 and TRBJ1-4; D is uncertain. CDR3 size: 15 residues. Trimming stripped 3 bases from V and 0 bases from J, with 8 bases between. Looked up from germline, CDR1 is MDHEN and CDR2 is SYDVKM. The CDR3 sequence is CASSLAGATNEKLFF. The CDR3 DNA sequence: TGTGCCAGCAGTTTGGCCGGGGCAACTAATGAAAAACTGTTTTTT.

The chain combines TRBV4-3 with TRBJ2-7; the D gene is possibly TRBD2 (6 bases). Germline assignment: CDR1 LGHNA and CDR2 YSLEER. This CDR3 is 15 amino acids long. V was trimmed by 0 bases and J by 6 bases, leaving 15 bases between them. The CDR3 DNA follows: TGCGCCAGCAGCCAAGATACGGCGACTAGTGGCGAGCAGTACTTC. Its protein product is CASSQDTATSGEQYF.

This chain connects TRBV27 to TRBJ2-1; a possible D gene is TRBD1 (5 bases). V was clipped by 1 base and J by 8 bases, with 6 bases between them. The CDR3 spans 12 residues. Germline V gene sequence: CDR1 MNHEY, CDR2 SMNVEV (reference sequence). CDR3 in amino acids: CASSLLGDEQFF. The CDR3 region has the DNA TGTGCCAGCAGTTTATTAGGGGATGAGCAGTTCTTC.

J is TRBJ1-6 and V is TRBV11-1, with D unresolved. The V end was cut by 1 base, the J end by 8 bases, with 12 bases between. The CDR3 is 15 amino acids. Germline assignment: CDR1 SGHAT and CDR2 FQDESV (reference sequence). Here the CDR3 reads CASSLGGLRDSPLHF. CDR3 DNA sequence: TGTGCCAGCAGCTTAGGTGGTCTCCGGGATTCACCCCTCCACTTT.

The CDR3 reads CASSQDTEETQYF. CDR3 DNA: TGTGCCAGCAGCCAAGATACTGAAGAGACCCAGTACTTC. The chain couples TRBV4-2 to TRBJ2-5; D is uncertain. V lost 0 bases, J lost 3 bases, and 5 bases lay in between. Looked up from germline, CDR1 is LGHNA and CDR2 is YNFKEQ. The length of the CDR3 is 13 residues.

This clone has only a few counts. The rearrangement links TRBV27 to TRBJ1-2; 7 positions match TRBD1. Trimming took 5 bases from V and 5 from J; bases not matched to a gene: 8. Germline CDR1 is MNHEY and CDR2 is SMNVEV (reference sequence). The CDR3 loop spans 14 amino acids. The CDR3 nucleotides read TGTGCCAGCAGTCCAGAGACAGGGTGGTATGGCTACACCTTC. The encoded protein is CASSPETGWYGYTF.

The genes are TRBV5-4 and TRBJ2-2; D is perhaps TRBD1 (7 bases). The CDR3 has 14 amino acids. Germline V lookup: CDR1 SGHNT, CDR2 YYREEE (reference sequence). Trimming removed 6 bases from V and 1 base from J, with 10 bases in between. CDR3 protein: CASTQGGNTGELFF. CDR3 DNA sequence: TGTGCCAGCACGCAGGGGGGGAACACCGGGGAGCTGTTTTTT.

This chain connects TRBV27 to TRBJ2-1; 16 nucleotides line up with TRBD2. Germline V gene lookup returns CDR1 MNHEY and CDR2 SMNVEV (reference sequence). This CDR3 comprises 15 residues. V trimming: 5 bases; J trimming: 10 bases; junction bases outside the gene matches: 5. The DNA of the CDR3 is TGTGCCAGCAGTCATAGGGGACTAGCGGGGGGGGAGCAGTTCTTC. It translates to CASSHRGLAGGEQFF.